This T cell receptor (beta chain) was obtained from a study of CXCR3-negative and CXCR3-positive naive CD8 T cells. Regarding the study as a whole: TRB CDR3s of CXCR3-positive naive cells were more hydrophobic than those of CXCR3-negative naive cells. Between one naive subset and the other, surface CD5 was comparable, and TCR strength was inferred from TRB CDR3 properties.

About this clonotype itself: Its specificity is unknown.

Through 5' RACE with UMI labels, the TRB cDNA libraries were prepared. Reanalyzing the 5' RACE reads, TCRdb keeps one entry per CDR3 protein, without DNA. This sample's table reports some 130,000 distinct CDR3 sequences. Looked up from germline, CDR1 is LNHDA and CDR2 is SQIVND (reference sequence). The CDR3 loop spans 14 amino acids. The sample taken for sequencing was naive CXCR3- CD8+ T cells from blood. Subset given: CD45RO-CCR7+CD27+CD95- naive CD8+ T cells lacking CXCR3 (TNR3-). This TCR came from a human donor in good health. Some clones in this sample may be carry-over from other donors' samples. The J gene is TRBJ2-7, the V gene TRBV19. CDR3 residues: CASSIAGSFYEQYF.